The 4 T cell receptor beta chains below come from one sample, sequenced in a study of patients and donors after allogeneic stem cell transplantation. TCRdb used MiXCR to reprocess the RT-PCR reads, holding one entry per CDR3 protein. The sample consists of about 200,000 distinct CDR3 sequences, over 30% of them appearing once. The sequenced material came from blood, either unsorted or a sorted T cell fraction (not recorded which). The origin of the receptors is a human donor who was either an allogeneic HSCT recipient or a stem cell or donor lymphocyte infusion donor (not recorded which). It is not recorded whose cells these are; they may come from a transplant donor.

The chain is built from TRBV9 and TRBJ1-2; D ambiguous. Per germline, CDR1 SGDLS and CDR2 YYNGEE. Trimming shortened V by 2 bases and J by 4 bases, and 15 bases separated the two germline ends. This CDR3 region has 15 residues. In DNA, the CDR3 is TGTGCCAGCAGCGTGTCCTCGCAGGTCCTCTATGGCTACACCTTC. Translated, it gives CASSVSSQVLYGYTF. The variable domain in full, completed from reference TRBV9 and TRBJ1-2, reads DSGVTQTPKHLITATGQRVTLRCSPRSGDLSVYWYQQSLDQGLQFLIQYYNGEERAKGNILERFSAQQFPDLHSELNLSSLELGDSALYFCASSVSSQVLYGYTFGSGTRLTVV.

This clonotype was counted ten times or more. This sequence joins TRBV7-2 and TRBJ1-1; the match to TRBD1 covers 7 bases. The CDR3 contains 14 residues. Trimming cost V 4 bases and J 4 bases; bases outside gene matches: 6. Germline values: CDR1 SGHTA, CDR2 FQGNSA. CDR3 bases: TGTGCCAGCAGCTCTTCTCCAGGGGGCACTGAAGCTTTCTTT. Encoded protein: CASSSSPGGTEAFF.

The V call is TRBV6-5, the J call TRBJ2-6; D gene ambiguous. This CDR3 region has 15 residues. Germline lookup yields CDR1 MNHEY and CDR2 SVGAGI. V lost 3 bases and J lost 9, with 15 bases in between. CDR3 sequence (DNA): TGTGCCAGCAGTTATGGAGACCCAAAGGTCAACGTCCTGACTTTC. Translating it yields CASSYGDPKVNVLTF.

The table lists this clonotype with a few counts. This sequence joins TRBV7-9 and TRBJ1-6; D remains unclear. CDR3 size: 17 residues. Germline V gene data show CDR1 as SEHNR and CDR2 as FQNEAQ (reference sequence). V lost 7 bases and J 8 bases, leaving 24 bases between the germline ends. CDR3 protein: CASNLNVGVGLDSPLHF. The DNA of the CDR3 is TGTGCCAGCAACCTGAACGTCGGGGTGGGGTTAGATTCACCCCTCCACTTT. Variable domain in full (rest from reference TRBV7-9 and TRBJ1-6): DTGVSQNPRHKITKRGQNVTFRCDPISEHNRLYWYRQTLGQGPEFLTYFQNEAQLEKSRLLSDRFSAERPKGSFSTLEIQRTEQGDSAMYLCASNLNVGVGLDSPLHFGNGTRLTVT.